This T cell receptor beta chain was observed in a study of blood T cell repertoires in COVID-19 (dated by TCRdb to 2020 to 2022). About the investigation overall: Samples from collaborators originated in the United States, Italy and Spain and spanned both the acute and convalescent phases of COVID-19. Where available, HLA class I and class II types were taken from metadata supplied by the sample provider and were not determined by assay-based typing. Samples came from the ongoing ImmuneRACE study (first 160 participants) plus 1,254 subjects from 6 global collaborators. Subjects who had been exposed to COVID-19, were actively infected with it, or had recovered from it provided the deeply sampled blood TCRbeta repertoires that made up the dataset. A freely available public database, intended as a resource for researchers studying the immune response to SARS-CoV-2, is where the repertoires were released. A de-identified subject ID, COVID-19 status, age in years and sex were almost always included in the sample metadata. The material from the prospective study consisted of cDNA or gDNA derived from T cells, B-cell-depleted T cells, or PBMCs. Overall study results and their limits: The quantity of clinical and demographic metadata differed by source and by participant and was supplied without curation.

Of note for this clone: Its antigen remains unidentified. Base quality data are lacking; no much larger clone is found one base away.

TCRbeta CDR3 regions were amplified from genomic DNA by means of the immunoSEQ Assay, a bias-controlled multiplex PCR. As for the authors' bioinformatics: Nucleated cell counts per sample were estimated from amplification of reference gene primers within the assay. Sequence reads were collapsed and filtered to measure the absolute abundance of every unique TCRbeta CDR3 rearrangement. For each sample, productive Simpson clonality was calculated as the square root of Simpson's diversity index over productive rearrangements. TCRdb obtained this table from immuneACCESS and retained in-frame rearrangements with V and J assigned. These tables miss some clones; where compared with another copy, unresolved V genes account for less than half of the shortfall, and the remainder is unexplained. The DNA was the basis for D and trimming; V, J and clone size are from that table. Across this sample there are tens of thousands of clones, with approximately 78% seen only once. The top ten hold approximately 6.7% of the sample.

Trimmed from V: 0 bases; trimmed from J: 3 bases; junction bases lacking a gene match: 3. Measured from the cysteine to the phenylalanine, the CDR3 is 15 residues long. Left in the record is the CDR3 DNA by itself, 45 bases read in frame from the first base. The germline V gene sets CDR1 to MRHNA and CDR2 to SNTAGT. Collaborating institutions collected whole blood in K2EDTA tubes following their own protocols. For TCRbeta analysis, collaborators shipped samples as frozen whole blood, isolated PBMCs, or DNA extracted from either of those sample types. The source is a man aged 50 to 60 with active or convalescent COVID-19. This receptor chain uses TRBV6-4 and TRBJ2-3; 7 of the junction bases match TRBD1. The sequencing input was peripheral blood. The base sequence is TGTGCCAGCAGTGACTCCACAGGGGTTACAGATACGCAGTATTTT. It translates to CASSDSTGVTDTQYF.